These 3 T cell receptor beta chains originate from one sample sequenced in a study of identical twins. MiXCR, run by TCRdb on the 5' RACE reads, gives a single entry per CDR3 protein. The sample records approximately 890,000 distinct CDR3 sequences, roughly an eighth being singletons. Separately, the same data were catalogued under a study of yellow fever vaccine responses in identical twins.

Sequencing input: PBMCs. These receptors came from a woman under 30 in good health.

This clonotype has ten or more counts. The CDR3 loop reads CAISADNSETQYF. DNA for the CDR3: TGTGCCATCAGTGCCGACAACTCGGAGACCCAGTACTTC. The chain uses TRBV10-3 and TRBJ2-5; D call uncertain. V gave up 4 bases and J gave up 5 bases, with 11 bases separating them. Germline CDR1 ENHRY, CDR2 SYGVKD. The CDR3 length is 13 residues.

The chain couples TRBV19 to TRBJ2-7; 8 positions agree with TRBD2. Germline trimming cut 5 bases from V and 5 bases from J; bases unmatched to any gene: 8. The CDR3 is 14 residues long. The germline CDR1 and CDR2 sequences are LNHDA and SQIVND (reference sequence). The CDR3 DNA sequence: TGTGCCAGTAGTCTCAGCGGGAGTATGAACGAGCAGTACTTC. Translation gives CASSLSGSMNEQYF. The full variable domain, in which reference TRBV19 and TRBJ2-7 provide the parts outside the CDR3, is DGGITQSPKYLFRKEGQNVTLSCEQNLNHDAMYWYRQDPGQGLRLIYYSQIVNDFQKGDIAEGYSVSREKKESFPLTVTSAQKNPTAFYLCASSLSGSMNEQYFGPGTRLTVT.

This clonotype occurred many times. The chain couples TRBV2 to TRBJ2-3, with TRBD2 identical over 13 bases. Germline V gives CDR1 SNHLY, CDR2 FYNNEI. The CDR3 consists of 15 residues. V was pared by 6 bases and J by 5 bases, with 5 bases of the junction left unmatched. The DNA for the CDR3 is TGTGCCAGCAGGGGACTAGCGGGGCCTGTAGATACGCAGTATTTT. Its protein product is CASRGLAGPVDTQYF.